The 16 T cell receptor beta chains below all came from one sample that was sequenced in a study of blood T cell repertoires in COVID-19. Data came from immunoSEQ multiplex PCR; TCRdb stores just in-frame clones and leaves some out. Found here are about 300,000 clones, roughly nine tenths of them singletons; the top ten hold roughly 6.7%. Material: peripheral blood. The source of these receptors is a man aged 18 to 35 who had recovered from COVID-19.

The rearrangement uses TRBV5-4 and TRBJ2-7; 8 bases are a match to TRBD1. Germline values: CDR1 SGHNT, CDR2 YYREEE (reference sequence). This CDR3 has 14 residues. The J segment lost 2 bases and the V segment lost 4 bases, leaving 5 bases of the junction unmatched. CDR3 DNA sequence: TGTGCCAGCAGCCGAGGACAGGGAGCCTACGAGCAGTACTTC. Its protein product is CASSRGQGAYEQYF. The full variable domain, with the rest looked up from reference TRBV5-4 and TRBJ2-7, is ETGVTQSPTHLIKTRGQQVTLRCSSQSGHNTVSWYQQALGQGPQFIFQYYREEENGRGNFPPRFSGLQFPNYSSELNVNALELDDSALYLCASSRGQGAYEQYFGPGTRLTVT.

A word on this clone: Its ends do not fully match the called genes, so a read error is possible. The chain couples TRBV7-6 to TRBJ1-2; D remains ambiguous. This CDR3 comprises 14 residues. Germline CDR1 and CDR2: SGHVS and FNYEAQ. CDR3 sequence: CASSPSQPSVLLAF. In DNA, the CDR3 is TGTGCCAGCAGCCCATCACAGCCCTCGGTGTTGTTGGCCTTC.

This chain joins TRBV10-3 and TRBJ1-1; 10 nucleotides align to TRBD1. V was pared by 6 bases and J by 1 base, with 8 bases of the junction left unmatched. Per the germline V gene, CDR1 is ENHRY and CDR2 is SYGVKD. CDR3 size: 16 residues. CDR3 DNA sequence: TGTGCCATCAGCGCGGGACAGGGGAGCGGGAACACTGAAGCTTTCTTT. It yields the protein CAISAGQGSGNTEAFF.

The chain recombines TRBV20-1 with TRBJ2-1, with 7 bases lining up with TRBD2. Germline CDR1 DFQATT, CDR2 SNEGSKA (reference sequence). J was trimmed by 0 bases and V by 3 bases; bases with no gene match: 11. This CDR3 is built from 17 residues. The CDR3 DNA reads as TGCAGTGCTAGTTCTAGCGGAACGGTTAGCTCCTACAATGAGCAGTTCTTC. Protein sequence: CSASSSGTVSSYNEQFF.

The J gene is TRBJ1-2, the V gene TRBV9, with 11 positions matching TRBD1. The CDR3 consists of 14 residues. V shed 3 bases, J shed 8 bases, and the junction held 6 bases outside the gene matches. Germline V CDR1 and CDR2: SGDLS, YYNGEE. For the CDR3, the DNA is TGTGCCAGCAGCGGAGGACAGGGGGCGTGGGGCTACACCTTC. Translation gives CASSGGQGAWGYTF.

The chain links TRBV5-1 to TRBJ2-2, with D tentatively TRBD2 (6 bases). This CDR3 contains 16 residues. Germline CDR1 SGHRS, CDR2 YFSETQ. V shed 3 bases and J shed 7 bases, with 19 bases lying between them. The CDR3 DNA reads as TGCGCCAGCAGCTGGGGGACTGTAACCTTCGGCGGGGAGCTGTTTTTT. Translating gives CASSWGTVTFGGELFF.

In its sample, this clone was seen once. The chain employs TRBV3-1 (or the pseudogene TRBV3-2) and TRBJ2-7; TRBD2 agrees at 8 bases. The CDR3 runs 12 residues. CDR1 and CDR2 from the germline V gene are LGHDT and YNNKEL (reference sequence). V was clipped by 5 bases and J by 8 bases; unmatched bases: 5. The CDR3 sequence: CASSDGGAKQYF. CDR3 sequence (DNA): TGTGCCAGCAGCGACGGGGGGGCCAAGCAGTACTTC.

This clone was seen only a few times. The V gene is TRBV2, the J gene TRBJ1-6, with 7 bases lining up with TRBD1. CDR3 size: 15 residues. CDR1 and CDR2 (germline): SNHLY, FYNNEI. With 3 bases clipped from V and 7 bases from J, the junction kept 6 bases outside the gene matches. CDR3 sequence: CASSERQGTNSPLHF. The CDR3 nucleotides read TGTGCCAGCAGTGAGAGACAGGGCACAAATTCACCCCTCCACTTT.

CDR3 DNA: TGCGCCAGCAGCTTAGGTCTAGCCATCAGCACAGATACGCAGTATTTT. This codes for CASSLGLAISTDTQYF. This chain links TRBV5-1 with TRBJ2-3; TRBD2 might be the D (5 bases). Trimming removed 2 bases from V and 0 bases from J, with 13 bases in between. The CDR3 runs 16 residues. CDR1 and CDR2 (germline): SGHRS, YFSETQ.

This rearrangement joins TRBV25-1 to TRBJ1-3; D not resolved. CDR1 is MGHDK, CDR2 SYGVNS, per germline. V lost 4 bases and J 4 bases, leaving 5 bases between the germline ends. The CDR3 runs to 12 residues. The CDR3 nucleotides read TGTGCCAGCAGTGTCCAAGGAAACACCATATATTTT. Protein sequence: CASSVQGNTIYF.

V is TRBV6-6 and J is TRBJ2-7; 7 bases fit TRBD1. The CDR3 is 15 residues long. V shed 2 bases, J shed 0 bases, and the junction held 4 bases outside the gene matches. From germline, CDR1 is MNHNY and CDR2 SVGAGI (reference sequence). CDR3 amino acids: CASSYQGVTSYEQYF. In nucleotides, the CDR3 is TGTGCCAGCAGTTACCAGGGGGTGACCTCCTACGAGCAGTACTTC.

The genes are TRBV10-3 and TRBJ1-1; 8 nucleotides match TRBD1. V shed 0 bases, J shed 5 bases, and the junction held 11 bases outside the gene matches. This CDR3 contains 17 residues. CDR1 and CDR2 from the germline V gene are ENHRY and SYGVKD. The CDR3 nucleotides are TGTGCCATCAGTGAGTCCGTTATGGACAGGGTCTCTACTGAAGCTTTCTTT. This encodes CAISESVMDRVSTEAFF.

The CDR3 sequence is CAWGEDEQFF. CDR3 DNA sequence: TGTGCCTGGGGGGAGGATGAGCAGTTCTTC. This chain connects TRBV30 to TRBJ2-1, with D perhaps matching TRBD2 (6 bases). The V and J ends lost 5 bases and 8 bases respectively, with 7 bases between them. The germline gives CDR1 GTSNPN, CDR2 SVGIG (reference sequence). This CDR3 comprises 10 residues.

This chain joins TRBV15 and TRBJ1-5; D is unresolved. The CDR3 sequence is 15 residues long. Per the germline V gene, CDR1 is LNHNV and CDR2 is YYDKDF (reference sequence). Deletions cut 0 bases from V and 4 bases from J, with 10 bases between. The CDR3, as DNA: TGTGCCACCAGCAGAGATGGGCAGCCTAATCAGCCCCAGCATTTT. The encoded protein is CATSRDGQPNQPQHF.

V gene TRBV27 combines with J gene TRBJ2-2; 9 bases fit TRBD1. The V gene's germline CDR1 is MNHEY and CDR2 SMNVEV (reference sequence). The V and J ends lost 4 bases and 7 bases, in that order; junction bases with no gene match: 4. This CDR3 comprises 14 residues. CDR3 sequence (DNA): TGTGCCAGCAGTTCGGGACAGGGAGTCGGGGAGCTGTTTTTT. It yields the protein CASSSGQGVGELFF.

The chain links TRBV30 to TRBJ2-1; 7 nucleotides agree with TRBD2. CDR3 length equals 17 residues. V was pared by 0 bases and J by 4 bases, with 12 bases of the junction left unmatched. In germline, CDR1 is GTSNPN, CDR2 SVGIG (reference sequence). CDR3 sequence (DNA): TGTGCCTGGAGTGTACTTCGGCGGGAGAGTCCTTACAATGAGCAGTTCTTC. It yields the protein CAWSVLRRESPYNEQFF.